One and the same sample provided the 25 T cell receptor beta chains below, sequenced in a study of early T cells in non-severe SARS-CoV-2 infection. TCRdb re-called the 5' RACE reads with MiXCR, one entry per CDR3 protein. The sample carries 40,000 to 55,000 distinct CDR3 sequences, around 6.3% recorded once. Sequencing used whole blood, obtained at baseline. These receptors originate from an adult who was a healthcare worker with PCR-confirmed SARS-CoV-2 infection or an uninfected control (not recorded which).

This clonotype showed up just a few times. This sequence joins TRBV20-1 and TRBJ2-1, with 8 bases identical to TRBD2. The junction had 7 bases not matched to a gene; V was cut back by 0 bases and J by 6 bases. The CDR3 runs to 15 residues. The V gene's germline CDR1 is DFQATT and CDR2 SNEGSKA (reference sequence). CDR3 amino acids: CSARDTGGAANEQFF. The CDR3 DNA sequence: TGCAGTGCTAGAGATACCGGGGGGGCCGCCAATGAGCAGTTCTTC.

This clonotype was seen a handful of times. This chain links TRBV7-2 with TRBJ2-1; D uncertain. The CDR3 is 14 amino acids. V lost 1 base and J lost 0, with 4 bases in between. Germline CDR1 reads SGHTA; CDR2 reads FQGNSA. Here the CDR3 DNA reads TGTGCCAGCAGCTTAGACAGCTCCTACAATGAGCAGTTCTTC. Its translation: CASSLDSSYNEQFF. The full variable domain, with the rest looked up from reference TRBV7-2 and TRBJ2-1, is GAGVSQSPSNKVTEKGKDVELRCDPISGHTALYWYRQSLGQGLEFLIYFQGNSAPDKSGLPSDRFSAERTGGSVSTLTIQRTQQEDSAVYLCASSLDSSYNEQFFGPGTRLTVL.

This rearrangement joins TRBV4-1 to TRBJ2-4; D not resolved. The V end was cut by 1 base, the J end by 0 bases, with 10 bases between. Germline V gene data show CDR1 as MGHRA and CDR2 as YSYEKL. The CDR3 totals 16 residues. This CDR3 reads CASSQVVGLAKNIQYF. CDR3 in DNA: TGCGCCAGCAGCCAAGTAGTGGGCCTAGCCAAAAACATTCAGTACTTC.

This clonotype was seen a few times. The chain employs TRBV10-3 and TRBJ1-1; D gene unclear. Germline V CDR1 and CDR2: ENHRY, SYGVKD. Between the trimmed V and J ends, which lost 1 base and 5 bases, there was a span of 5 bases. The CDR3 covers 12 residues. The chain's CDR3 is CAISELPTEAFF. The CDR3 nucleotides are TGTGCCATCAGTGAGTTACCGACTGAAGCTTTCTTT.

The gene calls are TRBV12-3 or TRBV12-4 and TRBJ2-2; D remains unclear. V shed 3 bases and J shed 3 bases, with 8 bases lying between them. The CDR3 consists of 14 residues. CDR3 sequence reads: CASSFGVDTGELFF. The CDR3 DNA follows: TGTGCCAGCAGTTTTGGGGTTGACACCGGGGAGCTGTTTTTT.

CDR3 coding DNA: TGTGCCAGCAGCCAAGCCACGACTAGCGGCGAGCAGTACTTC. As protein: CASSQATTSGEQYF. This sequence joins TRBV4-2 and TRBJ2-7; TRBD2 matches 9 bases. The J segment lost 6 bases and the V segment lost 1 base, leaving 4 bases of the junction unmatched. Germline lookup yields CDR1 LGHNA and CDR2 YNFKEQ. The CDR3 totals 14 residues.

The CDR3 sequence: CASSQDTFNYEQYF. The DNA for the CDR3 is TGTGCCAGCAGCCAAGATACATTTAACTACGAGCAGTACTTC. The V and J genes are TRBV14 and TRBJ2-7; no definite D call. V was shortened by 0 bases and J by 3 bases, with 9 bases between the two germline ends. From germline, CDR1 is SGHDN and CDR2 FVKESK. This CDR3 is 14 amino acids long.

This clonotype turned up a few times. The V and J genes are TRBV2 and TRBJ2-3; either TRBD1 or TRBD2 may fit D (6 bases each). V was pared by 2 bases and J by 2 bases, with 11 bases between. The CDR3 covers 15 residues. Germline loops: CDR1 SNHLY, CDR2 FYNNEI. CDR3 sequence (DNA): TGTGCCAGCAGTGAAAGACGGGGGCTCACAGATACGCAGTATTTT. Its translation: CASSERRGLTDTQYF.

The table lists this clonotype with a few counts. The chain couples TRBV7-2 to TRBJ2-5; 8 nucleotides align to TRBD1. This CDR3 contains 14 residues. Trimming at V came to 4 bases and at J to 7 bases, leaving 8 bases not matched to a gene. CDR1 and CDR2 from the germline V gene are SGHTA and FQGNSA. The CDR3 spells CASSSGQGMGTQYF. The CDR3 bases are TGTGCCAGCAGCTCCGGACAGGGAATGGGGACCCAGTACTTC. The entire variable domain, with the rest obtained from reference TRBV7-2 and TRBJ2-5, is as follows: GAGVSQSPSNKVTEKGKDVELRCDPISGHTALYWYRQSLGQGLEFLIYFQGNSAPDKSGLPSDRFSAERTGGSVSTLTIQRTQQEDSAVYLCASSSGQGMGTQYFGPGTRLLVL.

Concerning this clonotype itself: One end of the junction fails to match germline, which may point to a read error. This chain connects TRBV20-1 to TRBJ2-1, with D possibly matching TRBD2 (6 bases). The CDR3 totals 14 residues. Germline-derived CDR1 and CDR2 are DFQATT and SNEGSKA (reference sequence). CDR3 loop: CRARRGNSYNEQFF. CDR3 bases: TGCAGGGCTAGGAGGGGCAACTCCTACAATGAGCAGTTCTTC.

The table lists this clonotype with many counts. The chain carries TRBV4-3 and TRBJ2-4, with D uncertain. Germline V CDR1 and CDR2: LGHNA, YSLEER. The CDR3 covers 16 residues. V lost 1 base and J lost 2, with 12 bases in between. The CDR3 spells CASSQVPDRTKNIQYF. The CDR3 DNA reads as TGCGCCAGCAGCCAAGTGCCCGACCGCACCAAAAACATTCAGTACTTC.

The genes are TRBV24-1 and TRBJ2-1, with 10 bases identical to TRBD2. Per germline, CDR1 KGHDR and CDR2 SFDVKD. J was trimmed by 2 bases and V by 1 base; bases with no gene match: 16. The CDR3 consists of 21 residues. CDR3 protein: CATSDFGSRTSGVSTYNEQFF. The CDR3 DNA sequence: TGTGCCACCAGTGATTTCGGTTCCCGGACTAGCGGAGTCTCAACCTACAATGAGCAGTTCTTC.

This clonotype was seen at least ten times. V gene TRBV29-1 combines with J gene TRBJ2-7; D is ambiguous. CDR3 size: 13 residues. CDR1 is SQVTM, CDR2 ANQGSEA, per germline. V gave up 0 bases and J gave up 4 bases, with 10 bases separating them. CDR3 in amino acids: CSVEELPGYEQYF. CDR3 in DNA: TGCAGCGTTGAAGAGTTACCGGGTTACGAGCAGTACTTC.

On this clonotype: Sequence at one end of the junction differs from germline and may be a read error. The chain uses TRBV4-2 and TRBJ2-1; 10 nucleotides match TRBD1. Germline CDR1 reads LGHNA; CDR2 reads YNFKEQ. CDR3 size: 15 residues. This CDR3 reads CASSHPGQGSDEQFF. The CDR3 DNA reads as TGTGCCAGCAGCCATCCGGGACAGGGGTCTGATGAGCAGTTCTTT.

This clonotype was seen a few times. The CDR3 loop is CSASGGRAPYEQYF. CDR3 DNA: TGCAGTGCTAGTGGCGGGAGGGCCCCCTACGAGCAGTACTTC. V and J are TRBV20-1 and TRBJ2-7; 9 nucleotides align to TRBD2. J gave up 2 bases and V 3 bases, and 5 bases lay outside the gene matches. Germline V lookup: CDR1 DFQATT, CDR2 SNEGSKA (reference sequence). The CDR3 is 14 residues long.

There are a few counts of this clonotype. This chain connects TRBV30 to TRBJ2-3; D is uncertain. Germline V gives CDR1 GTSNPN, CDR2 SVGIG (reference sequence). The V end lost 0 bases, the J end lost 2 bases, and 6 bases lay between the germline ends. CDR3 size: 13 residues. The CDR3 coding sequence is TGTGCCTGGAGTGTCCGATCCACAGATACGCAGTATTTT. Amino acid sequence: CAWSVRSTDTQYF.

The sample holds many counts of this clonotype. This chain connects TRBV25-1 to TRBJ2-7; weak D call: TRBD1 (6 bases). Germline V CDR1 and CDR2: MGHDK, SYGVNS. Trimming stripped 5 bases from V and 6 bases from J, with 26 bases between. The CDR3 runs 17 residues. The CDR3 is CASSPTGTKTARPEQYF. For the CDR3, the DNA is TGTGCCAGCAGTCCTACCGGGACAAAGACTGCCCGACCCGAGCAGTACTTC.

This clonotype was seen at least ten times. The gene calls are TRBV29-1 and TRBJ1-2, with 10 bases lining up with TRBD1. The CDR3 totals 13 residues. The V gene's germline CDR1 is SQVTM and CDR2 ANQGSEA. Trimming took 7 bases from V and 2 from J; bases not matched to a gene: 4. DNA of the CDR3: TGCAGCGCCGAGGACAGGGGGAACTATGGCTACACCTTC. Its protein product is CSAEDRGNYGYTF.

This clonotype has ten or more counts. This rearrangement joins TRBV4-3 to TRBJ2-6; D remains ambiguous. In germline, CDR1 is LGHNA, CDR2 YSLEER. The V end was cut by 1 base, the J end by 2 bases, with 12 bases between. This CDR3 is 17 amino acids long. The CDR3 region is CASSQGARKAGANVLTF. CDR3 DNA sequence: TGCGCCAGCAGCCAAGGGGCTAGGAAAGCTGGGGCCAACGTCCTGACTTTC.

The V and J genes are TRBV12-3 or TRBV12-4 and TRBJ2-2; perhaps TRBD2 as D (5 bases). This CDR3 contains 15 residues. The V gene lost 3 bases and the J gene lost 4 bases, with 12 bases spanning the gap. CDR3 amino acids: CASSLGSGTTGELFF. CDR3 sequence (DNA): TGTGCCAGCAGTTTGGGAAGCGGTACCACCGGGGAGCTGTTTTTT.

The chain links TRBV5-1 to TRBJ1-2, with a possible D match to TRBD1 (5 bases). Germline loops: CDR1 SGHRS, CDR2 YFSETQ. The CDR3 has 13 residues. V lost 2 bases to trimming and J lost 8 bases, with 13 bases between them. This chain's CDR3 is CASSFAGERGYTF. CDR3 bases: TGCGCCAGCAGCTTCGCGGGGGAGCGGGGCTACACCTTC. The whole variable domain, filled in from reference TRBV5-1 and TRBJ1-2, reads KAGVTQTPRYLIKTRGQQVTLSCSPISGHRSVSWYQQTPGQGLQFLFEYFSETQRNKGNFPGRFSGRQFSNSRSEMNVSTLELGDSALYLCASSFAGERGYTFGSGTRLTVV.

This clonotype was counted at least ten times. This chain joins TRBV5-6 and TRBJ2-7; D unclear. This CDR3 is built from 13 residues. The V gene's germline CDR1 is SGHDT and CDR2 YYEEEE. Trimming removed 1 base from V and 1 base from J, with 6 bases in between. The CDR3 reads CASSLLGSYEQYF. In DNA form, the CDR3 reads TGTGCCAGCAGCTTGCTCGGTTCCTACGAGCAGTACTTC.

This clonotype was seen at least ten times. V is TRBV20-1 and J is TRBJ2-3, with D perhaps matching TRBD2 (6 bases). Deletions cut 4 bases from V and 4 bases from J, with 12 bases between. Germline V gene data show CDR1 as DFQATT and CDR2 as SNEGSKA (reference sequence). This CDR3 is built from 13 residues. CDR3 protein: CSAMEGFSDTQYF. In DNA, the CDR3 is TGCAGTGCTATGGAGGGATTCTCAGATACGCAGTATTTT.

The chain carries TRBV7-8 and TRBJ2-5; 7 positions agree with TRBD2. The CDR3 runs to 18 residues. Trimming cost V 4 bases and J 1 base; bases outside gene matches: 15. The germline gives CDR1 SGHVS, CDR2 FQNEAQ. The CDR3 reads CASSSQAGNRNSQETQYF. For the CDR3, the DNA is TGTGCCAGCAGCTCCCAAGCGGGAAACCGAAATAGCCAAGAGACCCAGTACTTC.

This clonotype was observed at least ten times. V gene TRBV7-9 combines with J gene TRBJ1-4; 9 bases align to TRBD1. The V gene's germline CDR1 is SEHNR and CDR2 FQNEAQ (reference sequence). The CDR3 totals 14 residues. V shed 7 bases and J 7 bases; nucleotides not matched to a gene: 7. CDR3 sequence: CASNKGQGSEKLFF. CDR3 coding DNA: TGTGCCAGCAACAAGGGACAGGGCAGTGAAAAACTGTTTTTT.